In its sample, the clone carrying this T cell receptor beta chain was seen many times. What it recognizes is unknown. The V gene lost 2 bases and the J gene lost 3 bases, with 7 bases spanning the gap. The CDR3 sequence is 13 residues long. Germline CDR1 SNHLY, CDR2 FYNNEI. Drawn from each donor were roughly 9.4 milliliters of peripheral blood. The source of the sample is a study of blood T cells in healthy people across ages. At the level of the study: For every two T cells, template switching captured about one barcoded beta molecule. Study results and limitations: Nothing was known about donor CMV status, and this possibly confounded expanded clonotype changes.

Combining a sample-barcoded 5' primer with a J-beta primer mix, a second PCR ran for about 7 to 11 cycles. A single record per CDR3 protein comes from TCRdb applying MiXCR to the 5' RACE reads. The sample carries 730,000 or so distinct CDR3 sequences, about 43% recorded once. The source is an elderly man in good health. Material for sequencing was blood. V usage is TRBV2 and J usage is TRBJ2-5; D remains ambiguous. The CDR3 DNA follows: TGTGCCAGCAGTGAATCCAGGAAAGAGACCCAGTACTTC. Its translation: CASSESRKETQYF.